This T cell receptor (beta chain) was sequenced for a study of regulatory T cells in long-lasting Graves disease. Concerning this clonotype itself: The antigen is unknown.

The time point was: persistent/refractory GD, antithyroid drugs over 5 years with positive TRAb. The TCR library was made from RNA extracted from PBMCs. Criteria from the American Thyroid Association guidelines were applied to diagnose Graves' disease. From an endocrinology department in Xi'an, China, came the patients. The TCR beta library used iRepertoire HTBI primers with Arm-PCR amplification of CDR3. TCRdb reprocessed the multiplex PCR reads with MiXCR, giving one entry per CDR3 protein. The table includes hundreds of thousands of distinct CDR3 sequences, less than 25% detected once. Study-wide findings and caveats: Persistent disease preferred TRBV28, TRBJ1-2 and TRBJ2-5; new disease, TRBV20-1 and TRBJ2-1. New patients shared 800 to 1,000 public clonotypes, and persistent patients shared more, with under 3,000.

The CDR3 has 13 amino acids. Germline values: CDR1 MGHDK, CDR2 SYGVNS. V lost 2 bases to trimming and J lost 5 bases, with 10 bases between them. The sample consisted of peripheral blood mononuclear cells (PBMCs), taken when the disease was refractory, from a patient treated with antithyroid drugs. This TCR was sampled from a female donor with Graves disease. This sequence joins TRBV25-1 and TRBJ2-7; D possibly corresponds to TRBD2 (6 bases). Written as DNA, the CDR3 is TGTGCCAGCAGTGAAGGTCCGGGGGACGAGCAGTACTTC. Translated, it gives CASSEGPGDEQYF.